The 22 T cell receptor beta chains listed next were all sequenced from one sample in a study of T cells in Graves' hyperthyroidism and ophthalmopathy. RNA transcripts served as the template for amplifying TCR beta CDR3 regions. First-round RT-PCR of the TCR CDR3 relied on the HTBI primer set. In TCRdb, the multiplex PCR reads were re-called with MiXCR into one record per CDR3 protein. This sample carries roughly 580,000 distinct CDR3 sequences, around 13% of them seen once, and the ten largest clones take under 7%. The sample comprised blood. The source is a woman aged 30 to 39 with Graves' hyperthyroidism that later progressed to Graves' ophthalmopathy.

This clonotype came up many times. The rearrangement joins TRBV6-1 to TRBJ1-5; a weak D match, TRBD1 (6 bases). CDR1 is MNHNS and CDR2 is SASEGT in the germline V gene. Trimming took 7 bases from V and 4 from J, leaving 14 bases between them. The CDR3 loop spans 14 amino acids. CDR3 protein: CASIEDRKNQPQHF. In nucleotides, the CDR3 is TGTGCCAGCATCGAGGACAGAAAGAATCAGCCCCAGCATTTT.

There are many counts of this clonotype. The chain has TRBV20-1 and TRBJ2-1; no clear D. The V end lost 8 bases, the J end lost 4 bases, and 18 bases lay between the germline ends. CDR1 DFQATT and CDR2 SNEGSKA come from the germline V gene (reference sequence). This CDR3 has 14 amino acids. The CDR3 nucleotides are TGCAGTACCTGTAAAGATGGCCGATACAATGAGCAGTTCTTC. Its protein product is CSTCKDGRYNEQFF.

This clonotype was found many times. The J gene is TRBJ2-5, the V gene TRBV12-5; 8 bases are shared with TRBD1. This CDR3 has 16 residues. The J segment lost 5 bases and the V segment lost 1 base, leaving 9 bases of the junction unmatched. The germline V gene has CDR1 LGHNT and CDR2 FRNRAP. CDR3 coding DNA: TGTGCTAGTGGTTTGGGCGACAGGGGAGTTTTGGAGACCCAGTACTTC. Residues: CASGLGDRGVLETQYF.

This clonotype has more than one count but fewer than ten. The chain couples TRBV5-1 to TRBJ2-7; D is unresolved. There are 13 residues in the CDR3. Germline values: CDR1 SGHRS, CDR2 YFSETQ. Trimming shortened V by 0 bases and J by 6 bases, and 10 bases separated the two germline ends. In DNA form, the CDR3 reads TGCGCCAGCAGCTTGGGGCCGCCCCTCGAGCAGTACTTC. It yields the protein CASSLGPPLEQYF.

This clonotype was detected many times. The V gene is TRBV12-3 or TRBV12-4, the J gene TRBJ1-5; 7 nucleotides agree with TRBD1. CDR3 length: 13 residues. V was pared by 5 bases and J by 7 bases, with 5 bases of the junction left unmatched. CDR3 residues: CASSGRQGQPQHF. The CDR3 DNA reads TGTGCCAGCAGTGGACGACAGGGCCAGCCCCAGCATTTT.

The DNA of the CDR3 is TGTGCCAGCAGCCCCACCGGGACTAGCGGGAGTTTAGAGACCCAGTACTTC. It specifies CASSPTGTSGSLETQYF. The chain couples TRBV7-9 to TRBJ2-5; 14 bases fit TRBD2. This CDR3 is built from 17 residues. Trimming at V came to 5 bases and at J to 4 bases, leaving 9 bases not matched to a gene. The germline gives CDR1 SEHNR, CDR2 FQNEAQ (reference sequence).

This clonotype was detected ten times or more. The chain uses TRBV6-1 and TRBJ1-3; tentative D call: TRBD1 (6 bases). Germline CDR1 and CDR2: MNHNS and SASEGT. Trimming pared 5 bases from V and 0 bases from J, leaving 11 bases between. The CDR3 runs to 15 residues. The CDR3 DNA sequence: TGTGCCAGCAGTTATTCACAGGGCTCTGGAAACACCATATATTTT. It yields the protein CASSYSQGSGNTIYF.

The V gene is TRBV12-3 or TRBV12-4, the J gene TRBJ2-3; 10 bases are a match to TRBD2. V trimming: 3 bases; J trimming: 4 bases; junction bases outside the gene matches: 7. The CDR3 has 16 residues. The CDR3 spells CASSFGSGRGADTQYF. In DNA, the CDR3 is TGTGCCAGCAGTTTCGGAAGCGGGAGGGGGGCAGATACGCAGTATTTT.

The chain is built from TRBV18 and TRBJ2-3; D is undetermined. This CDR3 contains 14 residues. The germline V gene encodes CDR1 KGHSH and CDR2 LQKENI. Trimming pared 3 bases from V and 0 bases from J, leaving 7 bases between. This CDR3 reads CASSPWRSTDTQYF. DNA of the CDR3: TGTGCCAGCTCACCGTGGCGCAGCACAGATACGCAGTATTTT.

This clonotype was seen many times. The chain employs TRBV19 and TRBJ2-1, with 11 bases that match TRBD2. The junction had 10 bases not matched to a gene; V was cut back by 6 bases and J by 0 bases. The CDR3 runs 18 residues. The V gene's germline CDR1 is LNHDA and CDR2 SQIVND (reference sequence). The CDR3 bases are TGTGCCAGTAGACGACCGGGACTAGCGGATAGCTCCTACAATGAGCAGTTCTTC. Translated, it gives CASRRPGLADSSYNEQFF.

This clonotype was seen at least ten times. The genes are TRBV9 and TRBJ2-1, with 11 bases identical to TRBD2. This CDR3 region has 15 residues. The J segment lost 9 bases and the V segment lost 3 bases, leaving 8 bases of the junction unmatched. The germline gives CDR1 SGDLS, CDR2 YYNGEE. The DNA for the CDR3 is TGTGCCAGCAGCGCGACTAGCGGGATTTTGGTTGAGCAGTTCTTC. This codes for CASSATSGILVEQFF.

This clonotype was counted many times. The chain is built from TRBV19 and TRBJ2-6; D uncertain. The CDR3 runs to 15 residues. Trimming removed 3 bases at V and 1 base at J, with 7 bases between. Germline V lookup: CDR1 LNHDA, CDR2 SQIVND (reference sequence). CDR3 sequence reads: CASSMTGSGANVLTF. The CDR3 DNA sequence: TGTGCCAGTAGTATGACCGGGTCTGGGGCCAACGTCCTGACTTTC.

This clonotype was detected many times. The genes are TRBV25-1 and TRBJ2-2; the D is unclear. The germline gives CDR1 MGHDK, CDR2 SYGVNS. This CDR3 contains 13 residues. Trimming shortened V by 5 bases and J by 6 bases, and 10 bases separated the two germline ends. The CDR3 DNA sequence: TGTGCCAGCAGTTTCGAAGTAGCCGGGGAGCTGTTTTTT. Protein product: CASSFEVAGELFF.

This clonotype appeared many times. This sequence joins TRBV2 and TRBJ1-5; the D gene is possibly TRBD1 (6 bases). V lost 7 bases and J lost 4, with 14 bases in between. The CDR3 is 14 residues long. Germline V gene lookup returns CDR1 SNHLY and CDR2 FYNNEI. The CDR3 region has the DNA TGTGCCAGCACCTCACTTCAGGGGAATCAGCCCCAGCATTTT. Protein: CASTSLQGNQPQHF.

The gene calls are TRBV3-1 and TRBJ2-1; D gene ambiguous. V was pared by 0 bases and J by 7 bases, with 10 bases between. Germline CDR1 is LGHDT and CDR2 is YNNKEL (reference sequence). The CDR3 consists of 14 residues. In DNA, the CDR3 is TGTGCCAGCAGCCAAGAATTAGGGCCTAATGAGCAGTTCTTC. Amino acid sequence: CASSQELGPNEQFF.

This clonotype was counted many times. CDR3 DNA sequence: TGTGCCTGGAGTTTGACAGGGGAAGGCTACACCTTC. As protein: CAWSLTGEGYTF. The chain carries TRBV30 and TRBJ1-2; 8 bases agree with TRBD1. Germline CDR1 is GTSNPN and CDR2 is SVGIG (reference sequence). The CDR3 length is 12 residues. V trimming: 2 bases; J trimming: 8 bases; junction bases outside the gene matches: 4.

This clonotype was recorded at least ten times. V is TRBV28 and J is TRBJ1-1; 11 bases are a match to TRBD1. Germline-derived CDR1 and CDR2 are MDHEN and SYDVKM. Trimming at V came to 2 bases and at J to 4 bases, leaving 9 bases not matched to a gene. The length of the CDR3 is 17 residues. This CDR3 reads CASSLGPGQGVGTEAFF. The CDR3 DNA is TGTGCCAGCAGTTTAGGACCGGGACAGGGGGTTGGCACTGAAGCTTTCTTT. The whole variable domain, remainder taken from reference TRBV28 and TRBJ1-1, is DVKVTQSSRYLVKRTGEKVFLECVQDMDHENMFWYRQDPGLGLRLIYFSYDVKMKEKGDIPEGYSVSREKKERFSLILESASTNQTSMYLCASSLGPGQGVGTEAFFGQGTRLTVV.

There are many counts of this clonotype. This chain links TRBV3-1 with TRBJ2-2, with TRBD2 matching over 9 bases. The CDR3 length is 15 residues. V was clipped by 5 bases and J by 6 bases; unmatched bases: 7. Looked up from germline, CDR1 is LGHDT and CDR2 is YNNKEL (reference sequence). Here the CDR3 reads CASSARGRAAGELFF. As DNA, the CDR3 is TGTGCCAGCAGCGCCCGCGGGAGGGCCGCCGGGGAGCTGTTTTTT.

This clonotype was counted many times. V usage is TRBV7-3 and J usage is TRBJ2-1, with D possibly called TRBD1 or TRBD2 (5 bases each). This CDR3 is built from 16 residues. Germline V gene sequence: CDR1 SGHTA, CDR2 FQGTGA. Trimming cost V 5 bases and J 0 bases, with 14 bases left between them. This CDR3 is CASSQGVGSSYNEQFF. CDR3 bases: TGTGCCAGCAGCCAGGGTGTGGGGAGCTCCTACAATGAGCAGTTCTTC.

This sequence joins TRBV24-1 and TRBJ2-1; 7 nucleotides align to TRBD2. Germline CDR1 reads KGHDR; CDR2 reads SFDVKD. Trimming removed 9 bases from V and 6 bases from J; junction bases left unmatched: 16. CDR3 size: 16 residues. The CDR3: CATSPLGGEGVNEQFF. For the CDR3, the DNA is TGTGCCACCTCGCCCCTTGGGGGGGAGGGCGTCAATGAGCAGTTCTTC.

This clonotype was recorded a few times. This may arise from a read error, as a much more abundant clone is one base away. The rearrangement links TRBV28 to TRBJ2-7; 11 bases are a match to TRBD2. The CDR3 contains 15 residues. Germline trimming cut 3 bases from V and 5 bases from J; bases unmatched to any gene: 6. CDR1 and CDR2 (germline): MDHEN, SYDVKM. The CDR3 loop reads CASSFRSGRGHEQYF. CDR3 nucleotide sequence: TGTGCCAGCAGTTTCCGTAGCGGGAGGGGGCACGAGCAGTACTTC.

The chain uses TRBV18 and TRBJ2-7; no clear D. CDR1 is KGHSH, CDR2 LQKENI, per germline. The ends were cut back, 2 bases at V and 5 bases at J, with 16 bases in the middle. The CDR3 is made up of 15 amino acids. This CDR3 reads CASSPDFNSVHEQYF. The DNA for the CDR3 is TGTGCCAGCTCACCAGATTTTAACAGTGTCCACGAGCAGTACTTC.